This T cell receptor (beta chain) was obtained from a study of T-cell memory formation after mild COVID-19. With regard to this clonotype: Antigen unknown.

In germline, CDR1 is SGHRS, CDR2 YFSETQ. Trimming took 0 bases from V and 0 from J, leaving 10 bases between them. The CDR3 is 16 residues long. General study points: The authors left the SARS-CoV-2 specificity of second-wave clones peaking on day 37 unconfirmed.

MiXCR was run by TCRdb on the 5' RACE reads, yielding one entry per CDR3 protein. The table shows 68,000 or so distinct CDR3 sequences, with approximately 15% occurring only once. Sequenced sample: PBMCs or a T cell subset sorted from them (not recorded which). The gene calls are TRBV5-1 and TRBJ2-4; D is unclear. This receptor was obtained from an adult woman who had mild COVID-19 (a few samples of this study predate the infection). Cell type and time point are not known. In nucleotides, the CDR3 is TGCGCCAGCAGCTTGGAACAGCCTACAGCCAAAAACATTCAGTACTTC. Amino acids: CASSLEQPTAKNIQYF.